The 21 T cell receptor beta chains listed next were all sequenced from one sample in a study of T cell responses to AZD1222 COVID-19 vaccine. Sequencing used immunoSEQ multiplex PCR; TCRdb keeps in-frame clones, though not all of them. This sample carries roughly 100,000 clones, approximately 87% of them seen once, and the ten largest clones take under 30%. Specimen: peripheral blood, collected on day 0 of AZD1222 vaccination. The source of these receptors is an adult in good health.

The chain combines TRBV7-8 with TRBJ1-5; D possibly corresponds to TRBD1 (5 bases). Germline CDR1 reads SGHVS; CDR2 reads FQNEAQ. V lost 5 bases and J 0 bases, leaving 14 bases between the germline ends. CDR3 length: 16 residues. CDR3 nucleotide sequence: TGTGCCAGCAGCCCTAGCGGGGGTATTAGCAATCAGCCCCAGCATTTT. Protein product: CASSPSGGISNQPQHF.

The chain links TRBV18 to TRBJ2-4; 7 bases are a match to TRBD2. V was pared by 5 bases and J by 9 bases, with 7 bases of the junction left unmatched. CDR3 length: 13 amino acids. Per the germline V gene, CDR1 is KGHSH and CDR2 is LQKENI. The CDR3 is CASSGRDWAIQYF. The CDR3 DNA reads as TGTGCCAGCTCAGGGAGGGACTGGGCCATTCAGTACTTC.

J is TRBJ2-1 and V is TRBV6-5, with TRBD2 identical over 11 bases. Germline CDR1 reads MNHEY; CDR2 reads SVGAGI. J was trimmed by 4 bases and V by 7 bases; bases with no gene match: 3. The length of the CDR3 is 14 residues. CDR3 sequence (DNA): TGTGCCAGCATTAGCGGGAGGGGGTACAATGAGCAGTTCTTC. Translation: CASISGRGYNEQFF.

In its sample, this clone was seen once. V is TRBV19 and J is TRBJ2-3; 13 bases align to TRBD2. V gave up 8 bases and J gave up 3 bases; unmatched junction bases: 2. CDR1 is LNHDA and CDR2 is SQIVND in the germline V gene (reference sequence). The CDR3 loop spans 14 amino acids. Here the CDR3 DNA reads TGTGCCAGTCGGACTAGCGGGAGTACAGATACGCAGTATTTT. The encoded protein is CASRTSGSTDTQYF.

The rearrangement joins TRBV27 to TRBJ2-2, with 9 bases fitting TRBD2. Germline loops: CDR1 MNHEY, CDR2 SMNVEV (reference sequence). V was pared by 4 bases and J by 1 base, with 4 bases of the junction left unmatched. This CDR3 contains 16 residues. DNA of the CDR3: TGTGCCAGCAGTTACGGACTAGCGATGAACACCGGGGAGCTGTTTTTT. Its translation is CASSYGLAMNTGELFF.

The gene calls are TRBV27 and TRBJ1-2, with D unclear. The germline V and J ends were trimmed by 7 bases and 4 bases, with 16 bases remaining between them. The germline V gene encodes CDR1 MNHEY and CDR2 SMNVEV (reference sequence). The CDR3 covers 14 residues. The CDR3 DNA follows: TGTGCCAGCACCCCGCGGGAGGGAAGCTATGGCTACACCTTC. This gives the protein CASTPREGSYGYTF.

The chain combines TRBV30 with TRBJ2-7; 13 bases are a match to TRBD2. J gave up 1 base and V 2 bases, and 2 bases lay outside the gene matches. Germline V gene lookup returns CDR1 GTSNPN and CDR2 SVGIG (reference sequence). The CDR3 covers 15 residues. In DNA, the CDR3 is TGTGCCTGGAGTATGGGACTAGCGGGATCCTACGAGCAGTACTTC. It specifies CAWSMGLAGSYEQYF.

The V and J genes are TRBV3-1 (or the pseudogene TRBV3-2) and TRBJ2-7, with D perhaps given as TRBD1 or TRBD2 (5 bases each). Germline CDR1 and CDR2: LGHDT and YNNKEL (reference sequence). This CDR3 contains 14 residues. Trimming took off 1 base at V and 3 bases at J, with 10 bases between the two ends. CDR3 in DNA: TGTGCCAGCAGCCAAGTGAGGGGAAGCTACGAGCAGTACTTC. Amino acid sequence: CASSQVRGSYEQYF.

V gene TRBV2 combines with J gene TRBJ2-2; 7 nucleotides line up with TRBD2. Losses at the gene ends were 6 bases for V and 7 bases for J; bases not matched to a gene: 8. CDR1 is SNHLY and CDR2 is FYNNEI in the germline V gene. This CDR3 has 14 residues. For the CDR3, the DNA is TGTGCCAGCAGCGGACTAGGTAGTGTCGGGGAGCTGTTTTTT. It translates to CASSGLGSVGELFF.

The count of this clone is one. The CDR3 region is CASSEPQGATDTQYF. The CDR3 DNA is TGTGCCAGCAGCGAACCGCAGGGGGCCACAGATACGCAGTATTTT. The chain combines TRBV6-2 or TRBV6-3 with TRBJ2-3, with 8 bases lining up with TRBD1. J was trimmed by 2 bases and V by 6 bases; bases with no gene match: 7. This CDR3 contains 15 residues. The V gene's germline CDR1 is MNHEY and CDR2 SVGEGT.

The genes are TRBV28 and TRBJ1-5, with 7 bases that match TRBD1. V trimming: 1 base; J trimming: 2 bases; junction bases outside the gene matches: 11. CDR1 and CDR2 from the germline V gene are MDHEN and SYDVKM. The CDR3 length is 18 residues. DNA for the CDR3: TGTGCCAGCAGTTTATTTGGAGACCTCGGACAGGGCAATCAGCCCCAGCATTTT. Its translation is CASSLFGDLGQGNQPQHF.

The chain uses TRBV10-3 and TRBJ2-3; 8 nucleotides align to TRBD1. The CDR3 contains 16 residues. The J segment lost 0 bases and the V segment lost 6 bases, leaving 8 bases of the junction unmatched. Germline V gene lookup returns CDR1 ENHRY and CDR2 SYGVKD. This chain's CDR3 is CAISYFRDRSTDTQYF. CDR3 nucleotide sequence: TGTGCCATCAGCTACTTCCGGGACAGGAGCACAGATACGCAGTATTTT.

The V call is TRBV7-6, the J call TRBJ1-2; 7 nucleotides match TRBD1. The germline gives CDR1 SGHVS, CDR2 FNYEAQ. Unmatched junction bases numbered 11, after V lost 8 bases and J lost 8 bases. The CDR3 has 13 residues. The CDR3 sequence is CASAPDRVVGYTF. The CDR3 nucleotides read TGTGCCAGCGCTCCCGACAGGGTCGTAGGCTACACCTTC.

This clone was seen a single time. The CDR3 reads CASSPGRDTGELFF. The CDR3 DNA sequence: TGTGCCAGCTCACCGGGACGGGACACCGGGGAGCTGTTTTTT. This chain uses TRBV18 with TRBJ2-2; D may match TRBD1 or TRBD2 (5 bases each). The germline V and J ends were trimmed by 3 bases and 3 bases, with 8 bases remaining between them. Germline V gene lookup returns CDR1 KGHSH and CDR2 LQKENI. This CDR3 contains 14 residues.

The chain recombines TRBV5-1 with TRBJ2-3; 11 positions match TRBD1. Trimming took 2 bases from V and 4 from J; bases not matched to a gene: 15. The CDR3 sequence is 19 residues long. The germline CDR1 and CDR2 sequences are SGHRS and YFSETQ. CDR3 protein: CASSLRTGGAGRSPDTQYF. For the CDR3, the DNA is TGCGCCAGCAGCTTACGGACAGGGGGCGCCGGGAGGTCCCCAGATACGCAGTATTTT.

The chain recombines TRBV28 with TRBJ1-2; 8 nucleotides match TRBD1. From germline, CDR1 is MDHEN and CDR2 SYDVKM. J lost 7 bases, V lost 7 bases, and 8 bases had no gene match. CDR3 size: 13 residues. CDR3 nucleotides: TGTGCCAGCAATCCAGGACAGGGAGGTGGCTACACCTTC. It translates to CASNPGQGGGYTF.

This chain connects TRBV5-8 to TRBJ2-3, with 8 positions matching TRBD2. The germline V gene encodes CDR1 SGHTS and CDR2 YDEGEE. J lost 4 bases, V lost 2 bases, and 6 bases had no gene match. CDR3 length equals 15 residues. This chain's CDR3 is CASSFTGGTADTQYF. DNA for the CDR3: TGTGCCAGCAGCTTTACGGGAGGGACCGCAGATACGCAGTATTTT.

The chain combines TRBV9 with TRBJ2-2, with D maybe TRBD1 (5 bases). The length of the CDR3 is 14 residues. The ends were cut back, 6 bases at V and 4 bases at J, with 13 bases in the middle. Germline lookup yields CDR1 SGDLS and CDR2 YYNGEE. The CDR3 nucleotides are TGTGCCAGCACCCTTCTGCAGGGCACCGGGGAGCTGTTTTTT. Translation gives CASTLLQGTGELFF.

The rearrangement uses TRBV7-8 and TRBJ2-3; perhaps TRBD2 as D (5 bases). V was clipped by 1 base and J by 3 bases, with 14 bases between them. The CDR3 spans 16 residues. Germline-derived CDR1 and CDR2 are SGHVS and FQNEAQ. The CDR3 region has the DNA TGTGCCAGCAGCTTAGGGGCTAGCAGATTAACAGATACGCAGTATTTT. Translating it yields CASSLGASRLTDTQYF.

This clone is a singleton in its sample. In DNA, the CDR3 is TGTGCCAGCAGCTTTCGGACTAGCGGGAGGGGCGGGGATGAGCAGTTCTTC. This encodes CASSFRTSGRGGDEQFF. The V call is TRBV3-1 (or the pseudogene TRBV3-2), the J call TRBJ2-1, with 15 nucleotides matching TRBD2. V lost 5 bases, J lost 8 bases, and 10 bases stayed unmatched. The CDR3 totals 17 residues. Germline V CDR1 and CDR2: LGHDT, YNNKEL (reference sequence).

This chain joins TRBV24-1 and TRBJ2-7, with D perhaps matching TRBD1 or TRBD2 (5 bases each). V was cut by 5 bases and J by 2 bases, with 12 bases left in between. The CDR3 has 14 residues. Germline CDR1 KGHDR, CDR2 SFDVKD. The CDR3, as DNA: TGTGCCACCAGTGCTCGGGACCGAACCTACGAGCAGTACTTC. It encodes CATSARDRTYEQYF.